The clone carrying this T cell receptor beta chain was picked up one time. Its antigen remains unidentified. This CDR3 spans 16 amino acids. J gave up 6 bases and V 4 bases, and 10 bases lay outside the gene matches. Germline CDR1 is SGHTA and CDR2 is FQGNSA. For TCRbeta, the library was prepared with unique molecular identifiers. TCRdb ran MiXCR on the PCR reads and lists one entry per CDR3 protein. The data hold around 450,000 distinct CDR3 sequences, with 15% to 20% observed a single time. These data are taken from a study of T-cell reconstitution after alpha-beta-depleted transplantation in children. Broader study findings: The main origin of T-cell counts and diversity one year after transplant was newly produced T cells. Diversity of TCRbeta at day 60 was high in some patients, arising from surviving recipient T cells and thymic progenitors.

Sample: PBMCs, mostly from graft donor cells, taken 360 days after TCRalphabeta/CD19-depleted stem cell transplant. J is TRBJ2-1 and V is TRBV7-2; TRBD1 agrees at 9 bases. This TCR was recovered from a boy younger than two who had a stem cell transplant for Wiskott-Aldrich syndrome, so the T cells may come from the graft donor. The CDR3 bases are TGTGCCAGCAGCTCAAAGTTTGGGACAGGGAGCAATGAGCAGTTCTTC. Protein sequence: CASSSKFGTGSNEQFF.